These 15 T cell receptor beta chains originate from one sample sequenced in a study of cytotoxic CD8 clonotypes in ibrutinib-treated CLL (dated by TCRdb to the early 2020s). What the time point label conveys for this sample: 24 months on ibrutinib. Library prep was done by the immunoSEQ multiplex PCR assay. TCRdb limited this immuneACCESS table to in-frame rearrangements with V and J called. A share of clones is missing; checked studies link under half to unresolved V genes, and the rest is unexplained. This sample holds roughly 170,000 clones; 84% were observed only once. Jointly, the top ten make up roughly 4.6% of the sample. The sequencing here drew on PBMCs, taken after 24 months of ibrutinib treatment. The receptors derive from a human donor with chronic lymphocytic leukemia.

The V call is TRBV2, the J call TRBJ2-1, with 8 bases aligning to TRBD2. The CDR3 is 15 amino acids. CDR1 SNHLY and CDR2 FYNNEI come from the germline V gene. J gave up 8 bases and V 5 bases, and 11 bases lay outside the gene matches. CDR3 nucleotides: TGTGCCAGCAGTAAACAAGCGGGAGTGGGCGATGAGCAGTTCTTC. It codes for CASSKQAGVGDEQFF.

This clone was counted only a few times. The CDR3: CASSFLDEQYF. The CDR3 region has the DNA TGTGCCAGCAGCTTTCTCGACGAGCAGTACTTC. The V gene is TRBV7-9, the J gene TRBJ2-7; D not certain. Trimming removed 3 bases at V and 5 bases at J, with 5 bases between. CDR1 is SEHNR, CDR2 FQNEAQ, per germline (reference sequence). The CDR3 length is 11 residues.

A single count supports this clone. The V gene is TRBV28, the J gene TRBJ2-4, with a weak D call TRBD2 (6 bases). V lost 7 bases and J 6 bases, leaving 16 bases between the germline ends. This CDR3 spans 14 amino acids. Looked up from germline, CDR1 is MDHEN and CDR2 is SYDVKM. In DNA form, the CDR3 reads TGTGCCAGCATCCCCCCCGGGGGAGCAAACATTCAGTACTTC. It codes for CASIPPGGANIQYF.

The V gene is TRBV18, the J gene TRBJ1-1; 9 bases agree with TRBD1. From germline, CDR1 is KGHSH and CDR2 LQKENI. The CDR3 runs 13 residues. With V trimmed by 8 bases and J by 3 bases, 4 bases remained unmatched. The CDR3 coding sequence is TGTGCCAGCACTCGACAGGGGGACACTGAAGCTTTCTTT. Amino acids: CASTRQGDTEAFF.

V and J are TRBV28 and TRBJ1-5; the D gene is possibly TRBD1 (6 bases). Trimming cost V 5 bases and J 3 bases, with 14 bases left between them. Germline V lookup: CDR1 MDHEN, CDR2 SYDVKM. The CDR3 loop spans 15 amino acids. The CDR3 protein is CASSPTSGANQPQHF. The CDR3 nucleotides are TGTGCCAGCAGTCCAACATCGGGGGCCAATCAGCCCCAGCATTTT.

The chain uses TRBV27 and TRBJ1-2; no clear D. Germline V gene lookup returns CDR1 MNHEY and CDR2 SMNVEV (reference sequence). There are 13 residues in the CDR3. Trimming stripped 5 bases from V and 3 bases from J, with 10 bases between. As DNA, the CDR3 is TGTGCCAGCAGTCCATGGACCTACTATGGCTACACCTTC. Translation gives CASSPWTYYGYTF.

The J gene is TRBJ2-7, the V gene TRBV5-4; 9 nucleotides align to TRBD1. Trimming cost V 4 bases and J 3 bases; bases outside gene matches: 8. CDR1 SGHNT and CDR2 YYREEE come from the germline V gene (reference sequence). This CDR3 has 15 amino acids. The CDR3 sequence: CASSPHRGRHYEQYF. The DNA for the CDR3 is TGTGCCAGCAGCCCCCACAGGGGGCGCCACTACGAGCAGTACTTC.

The chain has TRBV11-2 and TRBJ2-7; D gene ambiguous. The V end lost 0 bases, the J end lost 2 bases, and 8 bases lay between the germline ends. Germline V gene lookup returns CDR1 SGHAT and CDR2 FQNNGV. CDR3 size: 14 residues. The CDR3 DNA follows: TGTGCCAGCAGCTTAGATGTTGGGCCCTACGAGCAGTACTTC. This codes for CASSLDVGPYEQYF.

J is TRBJ2-7 and V is TRBV2, with 9 bases matching TRBD1. Germline loops: CDR1 SNHLY, CDR2 FYNNEI. Germline trimming cut 8 bases from V and 2 bases from J; bases unmatched to any gene: 7. This CDR3 region has 14 residues. The CDR3 loop is CASLDRGETYEQYF. Written as DNA, the CDR3 is TGTGCCAGCTTGGACAGGGGTGAGACCTACGAGCAGTACTTC.

This rearrangement joins TRBV5-1 to TRBJ2-3; D not resolved. The CDR3 extends over 14 amino acids. CDR1 is SGHRS, CDR2 YFSETQ, per germline. V gave up 4 bases and J gave up 1 base, with 10 bases separating them. This CDR3 reads CASSRASGTDTQYF. The DNA of the CDR3 is TGCGCCAGCAGCCGGGCAAGCGGCACAGATACGCAGTATTTT.

This clone was detected a few times. J is TRBJ1-2 and V is TRBV7-3; TRBD1 is a possible D gene (5 bases). Deletions cut 0 bases from V and 1 base from J, with 9 bases between. The germline gives CDR1 SGHTA, CDR2 FQGTGA. The CDR3 covers 15 residues. CDR3 nucleotide sequence: TGTGCCAGCAGCTTAACAAGTGACAGTAACTATGGCTACACCTTC. Protein: CASSLTSDSNYGYTF.

This chain uses TRBV18 with TRBJ1-5, with a possible D match to TRBD1 (5 bases). In germline, CDR1 is KGHSH, CDR2 LQKENI. The length of the CDR3 is 18 residues. Between the trimmed V and J ends, which lost 6 bases and 2 bases, there was a span of 23 bases. CDR3 region: CASSFRRAGGEGNQPQHF. Written as DNA, the CDR3 is TGTGCCAGCTCGTTCCGGAGGGCTGGGGGTGAGGGCAATCAGCCCCAGCATTTT.

The gene calls are TRBV27 and TRBJ2-7; 11 positions agree with TRBD2. The V and J ends lost 7 bases and 6 bases, in that order; junction bases with no gene match: 17. The CDR3 sequence is 17 residues long. Germline loops: CDR1 MNHEY, CDR2 SMNVEV (reference sequence). CDR3 DNA: TGTGCCAGCAATCCAACTAGCGGGAGCGGGTCTCTCCGCGAGCAGTACTTC. Translating it yields CASNPTSGSGSLREQYF.

This clone was counted a single time. V and J are TRBV5-1 and TRBJ2-7; 8 bases line up with TRBD2. This CDR3 contains 14 residues. CDR1 and CDR2 from the germline V gene are SGHRS and YFSETQ. J gave up 4 bases and V 2 bases, and 5 bases lay outside the gene matches. The CDR3 sequence is CASSFQRESYEQYF. In nucleotides, the CDR3 is TGCGCCAGCAGCTTCCAGCGGGAGAGTTACGAGCAGTACTTC.

V is TRBV5-4 and J is TRBJ2-2; TRBD2 agrees at 8 bases. V dropped 4 bases and J dropped 4; count of bases not matched to a gene: 6. Germline V CDR1 and CDR2: SGHNT, YYREEE (reference sequence). The CDR3 has 15 amino acids. CDR3 protein: CASSVGLAVTGELFF. CDR3 nucleotide sequence: TGTGCCAGCAGCGTAGGACTAGCCGTCACCGGGGAGCTGTTTTTT.